A selection of T cell receptor beta chains follows, all from one sample in a study of blood T cell repertoires in COVID-19. Sequencing used immunoSEQ multiplex PCR; TCRdb keeps in-frame clones, though not all of them. The data show around 270,000 clones, with around 89% seen just once and approximately 4.3% held by the top ten. Sequenced input: peripheral blood. The source of these receptors is a man in his forties or fifties with acute or convalescent COVID-19. Each CDR3 is given with its conserved first and last residue. D genes are given only for firm matches. Expanded clones get a size class; other rows say once, few or many, or leave the size out.

TGTGCCAGCAGCGTAGAGGACAGGGGGAATTCACCCCTCCACTTT CASSVEDRGNSPLHF TRBJ1-6 TRBV9 TRBD1 NA
TGTGCCAGCAGCCGGGACAGCGACTCTAACTATGGCTACACCTTC CASSRDSDSNYGYTF TRBJ1-2 TRBV5-4 TRBD1 NA
TGTGCCAGCACCCCGTCGGGCTCCTATAATTCACCCCTCCACTTT CASTPSGSYNSPLHF TRBJ1-6 TRBV9 NA NA
TGTGCCAGCAGCCTAGGGGTACACACTGAAGCTTTCTTT CASSLGVHTEAFF TRBJ1-1 TRBV5-6 NA NA
TGTGCTAGTGGTTTTCCCCGGGGGTCCTACAATGAGCAGTTCTTC CASGFPRGSYNEQFF TRBJ2-1 TRBV12-5 NA few
TGTGCCAGTAGCCCGGGACAGAATAATTCACCCCTCCACTTT CASSPGQNNSPLHF TRBJ1-6 TRBV19 TRBD1 NA
TGCGCCAGCAGTGGGCAGGGCCTTAATGAAAAACTGTTTTTT CASSGQGLNEKLFF TRBJ1-4 TRBV5-1 NA NA
TGTGCCAGCTGTCGGCAGGGAACTGAAGCTTTCTTT CASCRQGTEAFF TRBJ1-1 TRBV6-5 NA NA
TGTGCCAGCAGCTTAGAGGGGGTCCCCGGACGACAGCCCCAGCATTTT CASSLEGVPGRQPQHF TRBJ1-5 TRBV7-2 NA NA
TGTGCCAGTAGTCCCCAGCAGGGGCCTGTCGCCTTC CASSPQQGPVAF TRBJ1-2 TRBV19 NA NA
TGTGCCAGTAGCTCAATCACTAGCGGGGTGAGGGCCGGGGAGCTGTTTTTT CASSSITSGVRAGELFF TRBJ2-2 TRBV19 TRBD2 NA
TGTGCCAGTAGTATGGTCGACGGCGGCGAGCAGTACTTC CASSMVDGGEQYF TRBJ2-7 TRBV19 NA once
TGTGCCAGCAGCCCGATGGACACCCGGTACTTC CASSPMDTRYF TRBJ2-7 TRBV3-1/TRBV3-2 NA NA
TGTGCCAGCAGCTCCTCCGGGACAGACTATGGCTACACCTTC CASSSSGTDYGYTF TRBJ1-2 TRBV7-9 TRBD1 NA
TGTGCCAGCTCGCTAGGACAGGGGGCGATCCAAGAGACCCAGTACTTC CASSLGQGAIQETQYF TRBJ2-5 TRBV18 TRBD1 NA
TGTGCCAGCAGCGCGCTAGGGGTCAGCACAGATACGCAGTATTTT CASSALGVSTDTQYF TRBJ2-3 TRBV9 NA NA
TGCGCCAGCAGCACTCTAGGATCCGGGGAGCTGTTTTTT CASSTLGSGELFF TRBJ2-2 TRBV5-1 NA NA
TGTGCCAGCAGCAGCGGGGGGCCCCGGAAGCAGTACTTC CASSSGGPRKQYF TRBJ2-7 TRBV7-2 TRBD2 NA
TGTGCCACCAGTACCGGGACAGATGGAAACACCATATATTTT CATSTGTDGNTIYF TRBJ1-3 TRBV15 TRBD1 NA
TGTGCCAGCAGCTTGGACGGGCTAGCGGGGGGGCAACGGTACGGGGAGCTGTTTTTT CASSLDGLAGGQRYGELFF TRBJ2-2 TRBV5-4 TRBD2 NA
TGTGCCATCAGTGATGTACCGGGTCGGGAAATTGAAGCTTTCTTT CAISDVPGREIEAFF TRBJ1-1 TRBV10-3 NA NA
TGTGCCAGCAGCAAGGGACTAGCGGACAACTACAATGAGCAGTTCTTC CASSKGLADNYNEQFF TRBJ2-1 TRBV5-4 TRBD2 NA
TGTGCCAGCAGCTTAGCGGGACAGGGCGATTCACCCCTCCACTTT CASSLAGQGDSPLHF TRBJ1-6 TRBV7-6 TRBD1 NA
TGTGCCAGCAGTGCTAGCCTTCTAGCGGGGGTGCGCACAGATACGCAGTATTTT CASSASLLAGVRTDTQYF TRBJ2-3 TRBV2 TRBD2 NA
TGTGCCAGCAGTTACTATACAAACACTGAAGCTTTCTTT CASSYYTNTEAFF TRBJ1-1 TRBV6-5 NA NA
TGCGCCAGCAGCTTGTTCCCAGCGTCTAGCACAGATACGCAGTATTTT CASSLFPASSTDTQYF TRBJ2-3 TRBV5-1 NA NA
TGTGCCACCAGTGCCGGGGGGAAGGGGGGAAGGAACACTGAAGCTTTCTTT CATSAGGKGGRNTEAFF TRBJ1-1 TRBV24-1 NA NA
TGTGCTAGTGGCCGCCTTATTCAGGGGGGTGGGAATATCAATAATTCACCCCTCCACTTT CASGRLIQGGGNINNSPLHF TRBJ1-6 TRBV12-5 TRBD1 NA
TGTGCCAGCTTACAGGGCTCTGGAAACACCATATATTTT CASLQGSGNTIYF TRBJ1-3 TRBV10-3 NA NA
TGTGCCAGCAGCGCGGACAGGGGGTCCCCCTTCTCTGGAAACACCATATATTTT CASSADRGSPFSGNTIYF TRBJ1-3 TRBV5-6 TRBD1 NA
TGTGCCAGCAGTAACTCCGGGTCTGGAAACACCATATATTTT CASSNSGSGNTIYF TRBJ1-3 TRBV2 NA few
TGTGCCAGCAGTTCCCTTAGGGGGGGCGGGGCAGATACGCAGTATTTT CASSSLRGGGADTQYF TRBJ2-3 TRBV6-5 NA NA
TGTGCCAGCAGCCGAAAACCAGGAACCTCTGGAAACACCATATATTTT CASSRKPGTSGNTIYF TRBJ1-3 TRBV11-2 NA NA
TGTGCCAGCAGTCCCAACCACCGGTCACCCCTCCACTTT CASSPNHRSPLHF TRBJ1-6 TRBV12-3/TRBV12-4 NA NA
TGTGCCAGCAGCTCTCCACAGGGGGCGGCTACTGAAGCTTTCTTT CASSSPQGAATEAFF TRBJ1-1 TRBV7-2 TRBD1 few
TGTGCCAGCAGTCTTGGTAGCTCCTACAATGAGCAGTTCTTC CASSLGSSYNEQFF TRBJ2-1 TRBV6-4 NA NA
TGTGCCATCGGGAGCCCCCAGAACACTGAAGCTTTCTTT CAIGSPQNTEAFF TRBJ1-1 TRBV10-3 NA NA
TGTGCCAGCAGCTTCACAGGGACAGTTAATGAAAAACTGTTTTTT CASSFTGTVNEKLFF TRBJ1-4 TRBV9 TRBD1 NA
TGTGCCAGCAGCTTACAGGGAAAGCAGTACTTC CASSLQGKQYF TRBJ2-7 TRBV13 NA NA
TGTGCCAGCAGTTACTCCCGACAGAACACTGAAGCTTTCTTT CASSYSRQNTEAFF TRBJ1-1 TRBV6-6 NA NA
TGTGCCAACGAACGCATGGGACAGGGAGTTGGCTACACCTTC CANERMGQGVGYTF TRBJ1-2 TRBV6-5 TRBD1 NA
TGCGCCAGCTCAGCCCTACACAGGGGGAAGACAGATACGCAGTATTTT CASSALHRGKTDTQYF TRBJ2-3 TRBV5-1 TRBD1 NA
TGTGCCAGCAGTTACTCCCGGACAGCAACCTACGAGCAGTACTTC CASSYSRTATYEQYF TRBJ2-7 TRBV6-5 NA NA
TGCGCCAGCAGTGACCGGTGGTCTGAAGCTTTCTTT CASSDRWSEAFF TRBJ1-1 TRBV10-1 NA NA
TGCGCCAGCAGTGGGGTACCGGGGGAGCAGTTCTTC CASSGVPGEQFF TRBJ2-1 TRBV10-2 NA NA
TGTGCCAGGACCGCGGGACAGGGGCCCAATGAGCAGTTCTTC CARTAGQGPNEQFF TRBJ2-1 TRBV19 TRBD1 NA
TGTGCCAGCAGTGAAAAGAGAAATGGCTACACCTTC CASSEKRNGYTF TRBJ1-2 TRBV6-1 NA few
TGTGCCAGCAGGGGGCAGATAGCGGGGAACACTGAAGCTTTCTTT CASRGQIAGNTEAFF TRBJ1-1 TRBV6-5 NA NA
TGTGCCAGCGGGAGACAGGGTAATCAGCCCCAGCATTTT CASGRQGNQPQHF TRBJ1-5 TRBV2 TRBD1 NA
TGTGCCAGTAGAAGGGGCGGGACCAATCAGCCCCAGCATTTT CASRRGGTNQPQHF TRBJ1-5 TRBV19 NA NA
TGTGCCAGCAGCTTTAGAACGGCGATGAGGGAGCAGTACTTC CASSFRTAMREQYF TRBJ2-7 TRBV7-2 NA NA
TGCGCCAGCAGCTTGAACTTCCTGAGCTCCTATAATTCACCCCTCCACTTT CASSLNFLSSYNSPLHF TRBJ1-6 TRBV5-1 NA NA
TGTGCCAGCAGCCTTCGGGACAGGGGTGGATCAGATACGCAGTATTTT CASSLRDRGGSDTQYF TRBJ2-3 TRBV7-8 TRBD1 NA
TGTGCCAGCAGTTCCGATCTGTCACAGAGCTCCTACAATGAGCAGTTCTTC CASSSDLSQSSYNEQFF TRBJ2-1 TRBV3-1/TRBV3-2 NA NA
TGCGCCAGCAGCGTTTACAGGGGTGGCTCCTACAATGAGCAGTTCTTC CASSVYRGGSYNEQFF TRBJ2-1 TRBV5-1 TRBD1 NA
TGTGCCAGCAGTTACCGAGCAGGGGCCTACGAGCAGTACTTC CASSYRAGAYEQYF TRBJ2-7 TRBV6-5 NA NA